This T cell receptor beta chain was sequenced in a study of T cells after yellow fever vaccination. Study-level points and caveats: Researchers noted that a small share of clonotypes showed up in both CD4 and CD8 compartments. The secondary response was weaker but peaked faster, day 5 versus 15.

As concerns this clonotype: The antigen is undetermined.

One entry per CDR3 protein, called by TCRdb with MiXCR from the 5' RACE reads. This sample has around 610,000 distinct CDR3 sequences; roughly 14% occur once, and the top ten carry roughly an eighth. Germline CDR1 reads WNHNN; CDR2 reads SYGVQD (reference sequence). With 2 bases clipped from V and 14 bases from J, the junction kept 6 bases outside the gene matches. The CDR3 spans 14 residues. The starting material was PBMCs, obtained on the day of the yellow fever booster vaccination. This clonotype was sampled from a man aged 25 to 45 who received the YFV17D yellow fever vaccine. The chain combines TRBV10-1 with TRBJ2-1, with 13 positions matching TRBD2. CDR3 in DNA: TGCGCCAGCAGTGAGGCTACTAGCGGGAGGGTGAAGTTCTTC. Translated, it gives CASSEATSGRVKFF.